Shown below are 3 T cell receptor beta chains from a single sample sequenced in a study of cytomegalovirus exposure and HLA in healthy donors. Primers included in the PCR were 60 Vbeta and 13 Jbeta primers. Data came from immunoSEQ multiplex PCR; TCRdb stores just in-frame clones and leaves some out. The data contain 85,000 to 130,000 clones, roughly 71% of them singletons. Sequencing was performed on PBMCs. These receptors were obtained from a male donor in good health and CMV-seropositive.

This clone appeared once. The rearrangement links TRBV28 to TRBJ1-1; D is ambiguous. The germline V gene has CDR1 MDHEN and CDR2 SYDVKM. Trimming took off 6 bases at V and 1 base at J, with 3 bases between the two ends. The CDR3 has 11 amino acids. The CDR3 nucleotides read TGTGCCAGCAGCCAGAACACTGAAGCTTTCTTT. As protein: CASSQNTEAFF.

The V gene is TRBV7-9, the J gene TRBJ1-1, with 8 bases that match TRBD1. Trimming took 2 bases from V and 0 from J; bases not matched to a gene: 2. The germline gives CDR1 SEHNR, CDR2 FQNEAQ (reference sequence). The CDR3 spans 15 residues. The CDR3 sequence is CASSLQGAMNTEAFF. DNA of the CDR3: TGTGCCAGCAGCTTACAGGGGGCTATGAACACTGAAGCTTTCTTT.

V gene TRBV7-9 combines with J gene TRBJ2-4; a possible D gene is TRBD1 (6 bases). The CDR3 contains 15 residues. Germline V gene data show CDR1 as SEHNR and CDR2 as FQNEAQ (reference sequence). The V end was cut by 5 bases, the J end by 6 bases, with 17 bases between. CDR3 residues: CASSLVLTGVNIQYF. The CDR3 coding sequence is TGTGCCAGCAGCCTAGTCCTGACAGGAGTAAACATTCAGTACTTC.